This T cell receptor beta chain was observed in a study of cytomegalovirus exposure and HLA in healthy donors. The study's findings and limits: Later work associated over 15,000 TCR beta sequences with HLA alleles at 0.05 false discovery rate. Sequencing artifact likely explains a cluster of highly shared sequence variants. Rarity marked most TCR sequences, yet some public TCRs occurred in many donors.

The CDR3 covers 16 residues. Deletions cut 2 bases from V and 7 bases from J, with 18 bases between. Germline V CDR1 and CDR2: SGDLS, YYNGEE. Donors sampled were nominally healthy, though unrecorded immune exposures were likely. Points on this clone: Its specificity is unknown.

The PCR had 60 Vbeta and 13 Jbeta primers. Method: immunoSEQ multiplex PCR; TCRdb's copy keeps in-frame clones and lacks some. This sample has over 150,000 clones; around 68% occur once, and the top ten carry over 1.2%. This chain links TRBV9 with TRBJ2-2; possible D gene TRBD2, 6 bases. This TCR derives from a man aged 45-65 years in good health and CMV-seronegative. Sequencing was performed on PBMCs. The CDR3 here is CASSVLSTSMIGELFF. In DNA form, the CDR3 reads TGTGCCAGCAGCGTCCTTTCAACTAGCATGATCGGGGAGCTGTTTTTT.